Below, 28 T cell receptor beta chains from the same sample are listed, as sequenced in a study of T cell repertoires in cytomegalovirus infection. These TCRs' antigens remain unknown. TCRdb ran MiXCR on the reads and lists one entry per CDR3 protein. The sample holds approximately 100,000 distinct CDR3 sequences, over 40% seen once. Sequenced here: CD8+ T cells from cultured PBMCs, sampled from culture after CMV antigen stimulation. The receptors originated from a human donor in good health (CMV status not recorded). Some clones in this sample may be carry-over from other donors' samples.

The chain joins TRBV27 to TRBJ1-2, with D possibly matching TRBD1 (5 bases). CDR1 and CDR2 from the germline V gene are MNHEY and SMNVEV (reference sequence). The CDR3 extends over 13 amino acids. V lost 1 base and J 10 bases, leaving 13 bases between the germline ends. CDR3 sequence: CASSLLGENDYTF. The CDR3 DNA is TGTGCCAGCAGTTTATTGGGGGAAAACGACTACACCTTC.

This clonotype showed up just once. No conserved phenylalanine or tryptophan is present at the end of the CDR3, so a read error is the likely explanation. The CDR3 region is CASSLFTGRETQYS. The CDR3 DNA is TGCGCCAGCAGCTTGTTTACGGGGAGAGAGACCCAGTACTCC. This chain connects TRBV5-1 to TRBJ2-5; D is perhaps TRBD2 (5 bases). V gave up 1 base and J gave up 4 bases, with 11 bases separating them. The V gene's germline CDR1 is SGHRS and CDR2 YFSETQ. The length of the CDR3 is 14 residues.

The CDR3 nucleotides read TGTGCCAGCAGCTTTCTACAGGGGGCGGGTAACTATGGCTACACCTTC. Its protein product is CASSFLQGAGNYGYTF. The chain joins TRBV11-3 to TRBJ1-2; TRBD1 matches 9 bases. The CDR3 extends over 16 amino acids. The germline V gene has CDR1 SGHNT and CDR2 YENEEA. V lost 3 bases and J lost 1; bases outside the gene matches: 6.

This clonotype was observed at least ten times. The chain carries TRBV7-6 and TRBJ2-2; a possible D gene is TRBD1 (6 bases). This CDR3 is built from 14 residues. Germline V gene lookup returns CDR1 SGHVS and CDR2 FNYEAQ. V was pared by 4 bases and J by 1 base, with 7 bases between. CDR3: CASSSGQNTGELFF. The CDR3 DNA reads TGTGCCAGCAGCTCGGGACAGAACACCGGGGAGCTGTTTTTT.

The chain joins TRBV19 to TRBJ1-5; D possibly corresponds to TRBD1 (6 bases). Germline lookup yields CDR1 LNHDA and CDR2 SQIVND (reference sequence). The CDR3 loop spans 15 amino acids. The germline V and J ends were trimmed by 6 bases and 7 bases, with 19 bases remaining between them. The CDR3, as DNA: TGTGCCAGTAGCGAAGACAGGTCAGAGGAGCAGCCCCAGCATTTT. As protein: CASSEDRSEEQPQHF.

This chain connects TRBV20-1 to TRBJ1-3; D unresolved. Germline CDR1 reads DFQATT; CDR2 reads SNEGSKA (reference sequence). The germline V and J ends were trimmed by 0 bases and 0 bases, with 6 bases remaining between them. This CDR3 is built from 14 residues. This chain's CDR3 is CSARDTASGNTIYF. CDR3 bases: TGCAGTGCTAGAGACACAGCCTCTGGAAACACCATATATTTT.

This clonotype came up once. The chain carries TRBV2 and TRBJ2-7; 12 bases fit TRBD1. CDR3 length equals 14 residues. V lost 6 bases and J lost 4; bases outside the gene matches: 4. Looked up from germline, CDR1 is SNHLY and CDR2 is FYNNEI. This chain's CDR3 is CASSGTGGYYEQYF. For the CDR3, the DNA is TGTGCCAGCAGCGGGACAGGGGGCTATTACGAGCAGTACTTC.

By sample share, this clonotype is medium-sized. This chain links TRBV7-8 with TRBJ1-5; tentatively, D is TRBD1 (6 bases). The V and J ends lost 8 bases and 2 bases respectively, with 13 bases between them. The CDR3 has 14 residues. CDR1 is SGHVS, CDR2 FQNEAQ, per germline. As DNA, the CDR3 is TGTGCCAGCCAGGGGTTCGGGGGCAATCAGCCCCAGCATTTT. Protein sequence: CASQGFGGNQPQHF.

This chain uses TRBV5-4 with TRBJ1-2, with D unclear. V was shortened by 6 bases and J by 11 bases, with 14 bases between the two germline ends. This CDR3 has 11 amino acids. Germline V gives CDR1 SGHNT, CDR2 YYREEE (reference sequence). The chain's CDR3 is CASTFDGEYTF. CDR3 nucleotide sequence: TGTGCCAGCACCTTTGACGGGGAGTACACCTTC.

This clonotype came up a few times. This chain uses TRBV7-2 with TRBJ1-5, with D possibly being TRBD1 (5 bases). CDR1 SGHTA and CDR2 FQGNSA come from the germline V gene. Between the trimmed V and J ends, which lost 7 bases and 9 bases, there was a span of 19 bases. The CDR3 contains 14 residues. The CDR3 sequence is CASNPLGTVGPQHF. In nucleotides, the CDR3 is TGTGCCAGCAACCCTCTAGGGACCGTAGGGCCCCAGCATTTT.

This clonotype has at least ten counts. CDR3 region: CANMQGALGTEAFF. CDR3 nucleotide sequence: TGTGCCAACATGCAGGGCGCGTTGGGCACTGAAGCTTTCTTT. The rearrangement links TRBV6-1 to TRBJ1-1; a weak D match, TRBD1 (5 bases). V was shortened by 10 bases and J by 4 bases, with 19 bases between the two germline ends. The CDR3 is made up of 14 amino acids. CDR1 MNHNS and CDR2 SASEGT come from the germline V gene.

This chain uses TRBV7-2 with TRBJ2-1; tentative D call: TRBD2 (6 bases). CDR1 is SGHTA, CDR2 FQGNSA, per germline. There are 15 residues in the CDR3. Trimming cost V 1 base and J 3 bases, with 10 bases left between them. CDR3 region: CASSLVGGGYNEQFF. In DNA, the CDR3 is TGTGCCAGCAGCTTAGTGGGGGGTGGCTACAATGAGCAGTTCTTC.

The chain uses TRBV3-1 and TRBJ2-4; D gene uncertain. Germline lookup yields CDR1 LGHDT and CDR2 YNNKEL (reference sequence). V lost 1 base and J 12 bases, leaving 13 bases between the germline ends. The CDR3 is 13 amino acids. CDR3 sequence: CASSQGARLDQYF. CDR3 DNA: TGTGCCAGCAGCCAAGGAGCCCGCTTGGATCAGTACTTC. Full variable domain (rest looked up from reference TRBV3-1 and TRBJ2-4): DTAVSQTPKYLVTQMGNDKSIKCEQNLGHDTMYWYKQDSKKFLKIMFSYNNKELIINETVPNRFSPKSPDKAHLNLHINSLELGDSAVYFCASSQGARLDQYFGAGTRLSVL.

V and J are TRBV6-1 and TRBJ2-5, with 7 bases matching TRBD2. The germline V gene encodes CDR1 MNHNS and CDR2 SASEGT. This CDR3 contains 15 residues. With 2 bases clipped from V and 0 bases from J, the junction kept 3 bases outside the gene matches. CDR3 nucleotides: TGTGCCAGCAGTGAAACAGCGGGGTACCAAGAGACCCAGTACTTC. It translates to CASSETAGYQETQYF.

This chain links TRBV5-4 with TRBJ1-5; D gene ambiguous. V lost 2 bases to trimming and J lost 0 bases, with 3 bases between them. From germline, CDR1 is SGHNT and CDR2 YYREEE (reference sequence). The CDR3 contains 13 residues. In nucleotides, the CDR3 is TGTGCCAGCAGCTTTAATAGCAATCAGCCCCAGCATTTT. Its protein is CASSFNSNQPQHF.

The gene calls are TRBV6-8 and TRBJ2-1, with D hard to call. The germline V gene has CDR1 MNHGY and CDR2 SAAAGT. V dropped 2 bases and J dropped 9 bases, with 5 bases sitting between them. This CDR3 spans 11 amino acids. The CDR3 protein is CASSYDGEQFF. CDR3 bases: TGTGCCAGCAGTTACGATGGTGAGCAGTTCTTC.

This clonotype was recorded at least ten times. DNA for the CDR3: TGTGCCAGCAGCTTGACTAGCGTCCAAGAGACCCAGTACTTC. Translation gives CASSLTSVQETQYF. This chain links TRBV7-8 with TRBJ2-5; the match to TRBD2 covers 8 bases. Germline V CDR1 and CDR2: SGHVS, FQNEAQ. CDR3 length: 14 residues. V lost 3 bases and J lost 1; bases outside the gene matches: 1. The full variable domain, in which reference TRBV7-8 and TRBJ2-5 provide the parts outside the CDR3, is GAGVSQSPRYKVAKRGQDVALRCDPISGHVSLFWYQQALGQGPEFLTYFQNEAQLDKSGLPSDRFFAERPEGSVSTLKIQRTQQEDSAVYLCASSLTSVQETQYFGPGTRLLVL.

The sample holds a few counts of this clonotype. CDR3 coding DNA: TGTGCCAGCAGTGAAGAATGGGTAGGGCGACAAGAGACCCAGTACTTC. This gives the protein CASSEEWVGRQETQYF. V gene TRBV25-1 combines with J gene TRBJ2-5; D is uncertain. Germline V CDR1 and CDR2: MGHDK, SYGVNS. V gave up 2 bases and J gave up 2 bases, with 15 bases separating them. The CDR3 length is 16 residues. Looking up the rest from reference TRBV25-1 and TRBJ2-5 gives the full variable domain: EADIYQTPRYLVIGTGKKITLECSQTMGHDKMYWYQQDPGMELHLIHYSYGVNSTEKGDLSSESTVSRIRTEHFPLTLESARPSHTSQYLCASSEEWVGRQETQYFGPGTRLLVL.

Details on this clonotype: Since a much larger clone is just one base distant, this may be a read error. This chain connects TRBV6-6 to TRBJ2-3; D remains ambiguous. Germline V lookup: CDR1 MNHNY, CDR2 SVGAGI (reference sequence). This CDR3 spans 14 amino acids. V lost 0 bases, J lost 11 bases, and 15 bases lay in between. CDR3: CASSYSGPGVMQYF. CDR3 nucleotide sequence: TGTGCCAGCAGTTACTCAGGCCCGGGTGTTATGCAGTATTTT.

This clonotype was recorded a few times. The chain carries TRBV7-2 and TRBJ2-3; TRBD2 is a possible D gene (7 bases). Germline CDR1 is SGHTA and CDR2 is FQGNSA. This CDR3 is built from 15 residues. V lost 3 bases and J lost 6, with 16 bases in between. CDR3 in amino acids: CASSLGGGQLDTQYF. In DNA, the CDR3 is TGTGCCAGCAGCTTGGGGGGGGGCCAACTGGATACGCAGTATTTT.

The CDR3, as DNA: TGCAGCGTCCCCGAAGGACTAACAACCTACAATGAGCAGTTCTTC. Translation gives CSVPEGLTTYNEQFF. The chain carries TRBV29-1 and TRBJ2-1, with D possibly TRBD2 on 6 matching bases. From germline, CDR1 is SQVTM and CDR2 ANQGSEA. V gave up 6 bases and J gave up 2 bases, with 17 bases separating them. The CDR3 extends over 15 amino acids.

The V and J genes are TRBV27 and TRBJ2-3, with 8 bases matching TRBD2. The CDR3 length is 17 residues. J lost 0 bases, V lost 5 bases, and 10 bases had no gene match. Germline-derived CDR1 and CDR2 are MNHEY and SMNVEV (reference sequence). In nucleotides, the CDR3 is TGTGCCAGCAGTCCCCCCCTGAGCGGGGGCAGCACAGATACGCAGTATTTT. This translates into CASSPPLSGGSTDTQYF.

This clonotype was recorded a few times. This sequence joins TRBV28 and TRBJ2-7; the D gene is possibly TRBD1 (5 bases). The CDR3 totals 14 residues. Trimming pared 4 bases from V and 5 bases from J, leaving 15 bases between. Germline assignment: CDR1 MDHEN and CDR2 SYDVKM. CDR3: CASSWAGPRNEQYF. The CDR3 DNA reads TGTGCCAGCAGTTGGGCAGGGCCCCGGAACGAGCAGTACTTC.

This chain connects TRBV20-1 to TRBJ1-1; D remains unclear. Looked up from germline, CDR1 is DFQATT and CDR2 is SNEGSKA (reference sequence). The CDR3 contains 14 residues. The ends were cut back, 2 bases at V and 1 base at J, with 11 bases in the middle. The CDR3 coding sequence is TGCAGTGCTAGATCCGTCAGTCAGAACACTGAAGCTTTCTTT. This codes for CSARSVSQNTEAFF.

CDR3 in DNA: TGTGCCACCAGCAGAGATGTGGACCTCTTCGGCACAGATACGCAGTATTTT. Translated: CATSRDVDLFGTDTQYF. The chain carries TRBV15 and TRBJ2-3; D not certain. The V gene lost 0 bases and the J gene lost 1 base, with 14 bases spanning the gap. Germline CDR1 is LNHNV and CDR2 is YYDKDF (reference sequence). The CDR3 totals 17 residues. The full variable domain, rest sourced from reference TRBV15 and TRBJ2-3, is DAMVIQNPRYQVTQFGKPVTLSCSQTLNHNVMYWYQQKSSQAPKLLFHYYDKDFNNEADTPDNFQSRRPNTSFCFLDIRSPGLGDTAMYLCATSRDVDLFGTDTQYFGPGTRLTVL.

The chain links TRBV4-2 to TRBJ1-1; weak D call: TRBD1 (6 bases). V was trimmed by 8 bases and J by 4 bases, leaving 14 bases between them. Germline V gene lookup returns CDR1 LGHNA and CDR2 YNFKEQ. The length of the CDR3 is 13 residues. CDR3 in amino acids: CASGRRGVTEAFF. In DNA, the CDR3 is TGTGCCAGCGGTAGAAGGGGGGTCACTGAAGCTTTCTTT.

The chain couples TRBV7-6 to TRBJ2-7; 10 bases fit TRBD1. J gave up 5 bases and V 5 bases, and 12 bases lay outside the gene matches. In germline, CDR1 is SGHVS, CDR2 FNYEAQ. The CDR3 has 16 residues. This CDR3 is CASSTIGDRGLNEQYF. For the CDR3, the DNA is TGTGCCAGCAGCACGATCGGGGACAGGGGTCTGAACGAGCAGTACTTC.

This clonotype was observed at least ten times. The chain combines TRBV7-2 with TRBJ2-7; D is perhaps TRBD2 (5 bases). CDR3 length: 15 amino acids. Per the germline V gene, CDR1 is SGHTA and CDR2 is FQGNSA. V was pared by 1 base and J by 3 bases, with 13 bases between. DNA of the CDR3: TGTGCCAGCAGCTTAGTCCCGGGATCGGACTACGAGCAGTACTTC. This encodes CASSLVPGSDYEQYF.